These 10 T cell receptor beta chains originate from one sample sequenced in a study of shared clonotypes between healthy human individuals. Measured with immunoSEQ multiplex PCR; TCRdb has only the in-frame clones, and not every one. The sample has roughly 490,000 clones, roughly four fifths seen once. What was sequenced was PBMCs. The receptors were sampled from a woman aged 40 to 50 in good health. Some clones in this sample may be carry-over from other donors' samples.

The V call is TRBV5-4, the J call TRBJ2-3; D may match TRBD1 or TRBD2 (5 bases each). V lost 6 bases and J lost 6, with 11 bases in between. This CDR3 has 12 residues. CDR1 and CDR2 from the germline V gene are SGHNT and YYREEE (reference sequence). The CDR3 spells CASISEGDTQYF. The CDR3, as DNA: TGTGCCAGCATCTCCGAGGGGGATACGCAGTATTTT.

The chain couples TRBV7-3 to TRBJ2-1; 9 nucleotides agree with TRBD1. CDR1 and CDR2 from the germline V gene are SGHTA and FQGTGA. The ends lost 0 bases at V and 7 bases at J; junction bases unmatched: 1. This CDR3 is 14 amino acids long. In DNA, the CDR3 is TGTGCCAGCAGCTTAACACAGGGGGCGAATGAGCAGTTCTTC. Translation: CASSLTQGANEQFF.

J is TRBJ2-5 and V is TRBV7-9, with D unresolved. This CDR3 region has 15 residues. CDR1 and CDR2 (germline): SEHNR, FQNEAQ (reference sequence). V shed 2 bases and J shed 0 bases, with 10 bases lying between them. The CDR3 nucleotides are TGTGCCAGCAGCTTACTTACCCAGGACCAAGAGACCCAGTACTTC. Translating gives CASSLLTQDQETQYF.

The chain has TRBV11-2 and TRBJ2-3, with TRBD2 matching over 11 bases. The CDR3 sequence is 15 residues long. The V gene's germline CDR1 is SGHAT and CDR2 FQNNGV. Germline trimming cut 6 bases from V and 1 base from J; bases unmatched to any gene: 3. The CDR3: CASSTSGSRTDTQYF. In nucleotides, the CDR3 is TGTGCCAGCAGTACTAGCGGGAGCCGCACAGATACGCAGTATTTT.

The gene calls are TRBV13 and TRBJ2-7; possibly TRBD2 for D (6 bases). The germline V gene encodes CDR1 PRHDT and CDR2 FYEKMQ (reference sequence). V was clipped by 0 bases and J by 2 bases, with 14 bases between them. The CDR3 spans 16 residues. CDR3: CASSLGLEGGTYEQYF. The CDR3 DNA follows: TGTGCCAGCAGCTTAGGCCTTGAGGGAGGCACCTACGAGCAGTACTTC.

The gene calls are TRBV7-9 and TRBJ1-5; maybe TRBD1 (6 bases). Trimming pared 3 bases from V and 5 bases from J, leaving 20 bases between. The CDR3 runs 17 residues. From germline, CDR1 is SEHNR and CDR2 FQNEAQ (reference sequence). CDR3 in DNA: TGTGCCAGCAGCTTGCCAGGGGTTGGCAGAGGGGATCAGCCCCAGCATTTT. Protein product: CASSLPGVGRGDQPQHF.

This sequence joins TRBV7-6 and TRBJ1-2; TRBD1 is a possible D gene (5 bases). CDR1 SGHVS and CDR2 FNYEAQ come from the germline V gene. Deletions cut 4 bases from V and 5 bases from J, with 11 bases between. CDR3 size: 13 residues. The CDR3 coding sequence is TGTGCCAGCAGCTCGCGGGGGGGGTATGGCTACACCTTC. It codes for CASSSRGGYGYTF.

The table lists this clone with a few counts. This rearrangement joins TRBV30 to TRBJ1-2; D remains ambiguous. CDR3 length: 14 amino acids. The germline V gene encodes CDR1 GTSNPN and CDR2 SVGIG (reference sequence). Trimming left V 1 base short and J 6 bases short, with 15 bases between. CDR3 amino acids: CAWSADPEVDGYTF. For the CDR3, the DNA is TGTGCCTGGAGTGCGGACCCTGAGGTCGATGGCTACACCTTC.

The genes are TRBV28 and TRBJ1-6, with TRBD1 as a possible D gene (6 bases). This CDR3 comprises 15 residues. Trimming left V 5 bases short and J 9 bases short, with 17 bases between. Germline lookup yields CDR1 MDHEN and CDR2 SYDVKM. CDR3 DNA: TGTGCCAGCAGTACCCGGACAGAAGGACTTTCACCCCTCCACTTT. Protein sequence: CASSTRTEGLSPLHF.

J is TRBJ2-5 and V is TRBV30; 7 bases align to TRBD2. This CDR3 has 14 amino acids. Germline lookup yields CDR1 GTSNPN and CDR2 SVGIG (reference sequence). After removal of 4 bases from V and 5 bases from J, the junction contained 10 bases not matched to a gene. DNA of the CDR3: TGTGCCTGGACCCCGGGGGGAGCCCGGGAGACCCAGTACTTC. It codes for CAWTPGGARETQYF.